Below, 29 T cell receptor beta chains from the same sample are listed, as sequenced in a study of cytomegalovirus exposure and HLA in healthy donors. The primer mix had 60 Vbeta and 13 Jbeta primers. The data were produced by immunoSEQ multiplex PCR, yet TCRdb's version contains in-frame clones alone and is incomplete. The table lists around 150,000 clones, roughly 80% of them singletons. Input material: PBMCs. These receptors originate from a male donor in good health and CMV-seronegative.

The chain employs TRBV11-3 and TRBJ2-6; 7 nucleotides match TRBD1. The CDR3 has 14 amino acids. Losses at the gene ends were 5 bases for V and 4 bases for J; bases not matched to a gene: 2. Germline values: CDR1 SGHNT, CDR2 YENEEA. The chain's CDR3 is CASSTGAGANVLTF. The CDR3 bases are TGTGCCAGCAGCACAGGGGCGGGGGCCAACGTCCTGACTTTC.

The chain recombines TRBV9 with TRBJ1-1; D gene unclear. CDR3 size: 15 residues. Deletions cut 1 base from V and 4 bases from J, with 14 bases between. Germline V lookup: CDR1 SGDLS, CDR2 YYNGEE. CDR3 in amino acids: CASSVTPLGSTEAFF. The CDR3 nucleotides are TGTGCCAGCAGCGTAACTCCTCTTGGGAGCACTGAAGCTTTCTTT.

This clone was seen just once. The CDR3 region is CASSSRDRTSDGYTF. CDR3 sequence (DNA): TGTGCCAGCAGCTCTCGAGACAGGACCTCTGATGGCTACACCTTC. The rearrangement joins TRBV7-9 to TRBJ1-2, with D possibly matching TRBD1 (6 bases). This CDR3 is built from 15 residues. The germline V and J ends were trimmed by 4 bases and 6 bases, with 18 bases remaining between them. CDR1 SEHNR and CDR2 FQNEAQ come from the germline V gene (reference sequence).

The chain carries TRBV5-4 and TRBJ1-1, with TRBD1 matching over 12 bases. There are 15 residues in the CDR3. V was clipped by 4 bases and J by 3 bases; unmatched bases: 4. Per the germline V gene, CDR1 is SGHNT and CDR2 is YYREEE (reference sequence). This CDR3 reads CASSLGQGADTEAFF. CDR3 nucleotides: TGTGCCAGCAGCCTGGGACAGGGGGCGGACACTGAAGCTTTCTTT.

The gene calls are TRBV6-6 and TRBJ1-5; TRBD1 matches 8 bases. Germline CDR1 MNHNY, CDR2 SVGAGI (reference sequence). V shed 6 bases and J 4 bases; nucleotides not matched to a gene: 5. The CDR3 has 14 residues. CDR3 sequence reads: CASSWTGNNQPQHF. CDR3 nucleotides: TGTGCCAGCAGCTGGACAGGGAATAATCAGCCCCAGCATTTT.

This chain uses TRBV30 with TRBJ2-1; 9 bases are shared with TRBD1. The germline CDR1 and CDR2 sequences are GTSNPN and SVGIG (reference sequence). J lost 15 bases, V lost 7 bases, and 16 bases had no gene match. The CDR3 spans 13 residues. The CDR3 here is CASGQGKIGYPFF. The CDR3 nucleotides read TGTGCCTCCGGACAGGGGAAGATAGGTTATCCGTTCTTC.

V and J are TRBV7-9 and TRBJ1-2; perhaps TRBD1 as D (5 bases). The V and J ends lost 5 bases and 6 bases respectively, with 19 bases between them. The CDR3 has 15 residues. Germline V CDR1 and CDR2: SEHNR, FQNEAQ (reference sequence). In nucleotides, the CDR3 is TGTGCCAGCAGCATTTCTGGAGGGGCCTGGGATGGCTACACCTTC. Translation gives CASSISGGAWDGYTF.

CDR3 sequence (DNA): TGTGCCAGCAGTGGGGGACGTGGACAGGGGAACACTGAAGCTTTCTTT. Translation: CASSGGRGQGNTEAFF. The chain uses TRBV27 and TRBJ1-1, with 8 bases aligning to TRBD1. The CDR3 sequence is 16 residues long. Trimming at V came to 5 bases and at J to 1 base, leaving 9 bases not matched to a gene. In germline, CDR1 is MNHEY, CDR2 SMNVEV (reference sequence).

In DNA form, the CDR3 reads TGCAGCGTTGGTGGAGGTAACGATCAGCCCCAGCATTTT. Protein sequence: CSVGGGNDQPQHF. The V and J genes are TRBV29-1 and TRBJ1-5; D is uncertain. Between the trimmed V and J ends, which lost 4 bases and 5 bases, there was a span of 12 bases. There are 13 residues in the CDR3. Per the germline V gene, CDR1 is SQVTM and CDR2 is ANQGSEA.

The V gene is TRBV27, the J gene TRBJ2-5; D is possibly TRBD2 (6 bases). The CDR3 extends over 14 amino acids. The V gene's germline CDR1 is MNHEY and CDR2 SMNVEV (reference sequence). V was shortened by 3 bases and J by 11 bases, with 19 bases between the two germline ends. Here the CDR3 reads CASSFGALAVEQYF. DNA for the CDR3: TGTGCCAGCAGTTTTGGGGCCTTAGCGGTTGAGCAGTACTTC.

The rearrangement links TRBV6-5 to TRBJ2-7, with TRBD1 matching 7 bases. V was pared by 7 bases and J by 4 bases, with 13 bases of the junction left unmatched. The CDR3 contains 15 residues. Germline V CDR1 and CDR2: MNHEY, SVGAGI. CDR3 in DNA: TGTGCCAGCACCGCAGTACCTGCAGGGGGTTACGAGCAGTACTTC. Encoded protein: CASTAVPAGGYEQYF.

This clone was detected only a few times. This chain links TRBV9 with TRBJ1-1; tentative D call: TRBD1 (5 bases). CDR3 length: 15 amino acids. Germline V gene sequence: CDR1 SGDLS, CDR2 YYNGEE. With 0 bases removed from V and 7 bases from J, the gap between germline ends came to 16 bases. In DNA form, the CDR3 reads TGTGCCAGCAGCGTAGGGCAGGGTAAGTGGGATGAAGCTTTCTTT. Its translation: CASSVGQGKWDEAFF.

V and J are TRBV20-1 and TRBJ2-7, with D tentatively TRBD2 (5 bases). In germline, CDR1 is DFQATT, CDR2 SNEGSKA (reference sequence). The CDR3 sequence is 11 residues long. V lost 6 bases and J lost 7, with 13 bases in between. The chain's CDR3 is CSAAGPGEQYF. The CDR3 nucleotides read TGCAGTGCGGCTGGACCGGGGGAGCAGTACTTC.

This chain connects TRBV11-2 to TRBJ2-7; 7 bases fit TRBD2. V was clipped by 5 bases and J by 2 bases; unmatched bases: 3. Germline assignment: CDR1 SGHAT and CDR2 FQNNGV. The CDR3 consists of 13 residues. CDR3 in amino acids: CASSRTSAYEQYF. The CDR3 nucleotides are TGTGCCAGCAGCCGTACTAGCGCCTACGAGCAGTACTTC. Complete variable domain (other parts from reference TRBV11-2 and TRBJ2-7): EAGVAQSPRYKIIEKRQSVAFWCNPISGHATLYWYQQILGQGPKLLIQFQNNGVVDDSQLPKDRFSAERLKGVDSTLKIQPAKLEDSAVYLCASSRTSAYEQYFGPGTRLTVT.

The chain employs TRBV6-1 and TRBJ2-1; tentative D call: TRBD2 (5 bases). This CDR3 has 16 residues. V was clipped by 2 bases and J by 0 bases, with 11 bases between them. From germline, CDR1 is MNHNS and CDR2 SASEGT. The CDR3 DNA is TGTGCCAGCAGTGAAACGATGGGGAGCTCCTACAATGAGCAGTTCTTC. Its translation: CASSETMGSSYNEQFF.

In DNA, the CDR3 is TGTGCCAGCAGCTTAGGTCCGCGACTAGCGGGCCAAGAGACCCAGTACTTC. Residues: CASSLGPRLAGQETQYF. The chain carries TRBV7-2 and TRBJ2-5; 10 nucleotides line up with TRBD2. Germline lookup yields CDR1 SGHTA and CDR2 FQGNSA. Trimming took 1 base from V and 1 from J; bases not matched to a gene: 6. The CDR3 is 17 amino acids.

This clone came up once. This chain joins TRBV18 and TRBJ2-5; 10 bases line up with TRBD1. The trim removed 4 bases at V and 4 bases at J, leaving 0 bases unmatched. The CDR3 runs to 13 residues. The germline V gene has CDR1 KGHSH and CDR2 LQKENI. CDR3 sequence: CASSRDRGETQYF. CDR3 sequence (DNA): TGTGCCAGCTCACGGGACAGGGGAGAGACCCAGTACTTC. The entire variable domain, with the rest obtained from reference TRBV18 and TRBJ2-5, is as follows: NAGVMQNPRHLVRRRGQEARLRCSPMKGHSHVYWYRQLPEEGLKFMVYLQKENIIDESGMPKERFSAEFPKEGPSILRIQQVVRGDSAAYFCASSRDRGETQYFGPGTRLLVL.

The chain recombines TRBV7-2 with TRBJ2-3; no definite D call. The ends were cut back, 7 bases at V and 0 bases at J, with 11 bases in the middle. There are 14 residues in the CDR3. Per germline, CDR1 SGHTA and CDR2 FQGNSA. The CDR3 DNA sequence: TGTGCCAGCACCCCACTCACTAGCACAGATACGCAGTATTTT. Protein product: CASTPLTSTDTQYF. The full variable domain, its missing parts supplied by reference TRBV7-2 and TRBJ2-3, is GAGVSQSPSNKVTEKGKDVELRCDPISGHTALYWYRQSLGQGLEFLIYFQGNSAPDKSGLPSDRFSAERTGGSVSTLTIQRTQQEDSAVYLCASTPLTSTDTQYFGPGTRLTVL.

The J gene is TRBJ1-1, the V gene TRBV5-1; the D gene is possibly TRBD1 (5 bases). The CDR3 covers 14 residues. Germline V gene sequence: CDR1 SGHRS, CDR2 YFSETQ. V was cut by 4 bases and J by 3 bases, with 13 bases left in between. CDR3 in amino acids: CASSGPGRDTEAFF. The CDR3 DNA sequence: TGCGCCAGCAGCGGCCCAGGGAGGGACACTGAAGCTTTCTTT. Full variable domain (rest looked up from reference TRBV5-1 and TRBJ1-1): KAGVTQTPRYLIKTRGQQVTLSCSPISGHRSVSWYQQTPGQGLQFLFEYFSETQRNKGNFPGRFSGRQFSNSRSEMNVSTLELGDSALYLCASSGPGRDTEAFFGQGTRLTVV.

This chain joins TRBV28 and TRBJ2-7, with a weak D call TRBD2 (7 bases). The CDR3 is 16 amino acids. Germline CDR1 MDHEN, CDR2 SYDVKM. With 8 bases removed from V and 4 bases from J, the gap between germline ends came to 24 bases. The CDR3 region is CASYSPRGGLVYEQYF. The CDR3 DNA follows: TGTGCCAGCTATTCTCCTAGGGGGGGATTAGTGTACGAGCAGTACTTC.

The V gene is TRBV7-3, the J gene TRBJ1-5; D possibly corresponds to TRBD1 (6 bases). Per the germline V gene, CDR1 is SGHTA and CDR2 is FQGTGA. V gave up 4 bases and J gave up 4 bases, with 8 bases separating them. The CDR3 is 13 amino acids. CDR3 sequence reads: CASSSGQNQPQHF. The CDR3 bases are TGTGCCAGCAGCTCAGGACAGAATCAGCCCCAGCATTTT.

The rearrangement joins TRBV9 to TRBJ1-6, with a possible D match to TRBD1 (5 bases). Germline CDR1 SGDLS, CDR2 YYNGEE. V was cut by 0 bases and J by 9 bases, with 13 bases left in between. The CDR3 length is 15 residues. The DNA for the CDR3 is TGTGCCAGCAGCGTAGAGATGGTCGGGGGTTCACCCCTCCACTTT. It codes for CASSVEMVGGSPLHF.

This sequence joins TRBV5-4 and TRBJ2-5; D is possibly TRBD2 (6 bases). Per germline, CDR1 SGHNT and CDR2 YYREEE (reference sequence). The V and J ends lost 4 bases and 7 bases respectively, with 14 bases between them. There are 13 residues in the CDR3. DNA of the CDR3: TGTGCCAGCAGCGAAGCGGTGGGGGGGACCCAGTACTTC. Amino acids: CASSEAVGGTQYF.

The V gene is TRBV2, the J gene TRBJ1-1; D perhaps matches TRBD1 (5 bases). Germline CDR1 is SNHLY and CDR2 is FYNNEI. This CDR3 spans 15 amino acids. The V end lost 3 bases, the J end lost 0 bases, and 11 bases lay between the germline ends. The CDR3, as DNA: TGTGCCAGCAGTGAGATAGTGACAGTGAACACTGAAGCTTTCTTT. Protein sequence: CASSEIVTVNTEAFF.

This rearrangement joins TRBV7-8 to TRBJ2-7, with D perhaps TRBD2 (6 bases). The CDR3 runs to 16 residues. Trimming removed 5 bases at V and 0 bases at J, with 17 bases between. CDR1 is SGHVS and CDR2 is FQNEAQ in the germline V gene. CDR3 coding DNA: TGTGCCAGCAGCCCCGGTAGTAGCGGCAACTCCTACGAGCAGTACTTC. Encoded protein: CASSPGSSGNSYEQYF.

The chain is built from TRBV7-2 and TRBJ1-6, with D maybe TRBD1 (6 bases). V dropped 4 bases and J dropped 7 bases, with 8 bases sitting between them. The CDR3 sequence is 13 residues long. Germline V gives CDR1 SGHTA, CDR2 FQGNSA. The CDR3 here is CASSSTGNSPLHF. The CDR3 DNA reads TGTGCCAGCAGCTCCACAGGGAATTCACCCCTCCACTTT.

The V gene is TRBV10-1, the J gene TRBJ2-2; no clear D gene. V was shortened by 8 bases and J by 3 bases, with 10 bases between the two germline ends. Germline V gene lookup returns CDR1 WNHNN and CDR2 SYGVQD (reference sequence). This CDR3 spans 13 amino acids. CDR3 amino acids: CASPLADTGELFF. The CDR3 region has the DNA TGCGCCAGCCCCCTTGCGGACACCGGGGAGCTGTTTTTT.

The chain links TRBV6-1 to TRBJ1-5; the D gene is possibly TRBD1 (6 bases). The V and J ends lost 4 bases and 2 bases respectively, with 18 bases between them. CDR1 is MNHNS, CDR2 SASEGT, per germline. The CDR3 contains 17 residues. CDR3 amino acids: CASSASTGKWGNQPQHF. The DNA of the CDR3 is TGTGCCAGCAGTGCTTCCACAGGGAAGTGGGGCAATCAGCCCCAGCATTTT.

The chain recombines TRBV11-3 with TRBJ2-5, with TRBD1 matching 12 bases. There are 17 residues in the CDR3. CDR1 is SGHNT and CDR2 is YENEEA in the germline V gene. Unmatched junction bases numbered 5, after V lost 1 base and J lost 2 bases. The CDR3 sequence: CASSLGPGQGAQETQYF. The CDR3 DNA follows: TGTGCCAGCAGCTTAGGGCCGGGACAGGGGGCTCAAGAGACCCAGTACTTC.